The 14 T cell receptor beta chains listed next were all sequenced from one sample in a study of blood T cell repertoires in COVID-19. Sequenced by immunoSEQ multiplex PCR; TCRdb stores in-frame clones only, minus some. The repertoire includes 150,000 or so clones, more than 80% of them detected once, and approximately 12% sits in the top ten. Sequencing was done on a sample of PBMCs or T cells enriched from blood (not recorded which). These receptors were collected from a man in his forties or fifties who had recovered from COVID-19.

J is TRBJ1-3 and V is TRBV5-8, with 10 bases that match TRBD1. Germline-derived CDR1 and CDR2 are SGHTS and YDEGEE. V shed 4 bases and J 5 bases; nucleotides not matched to a gene: 3. The CDR3 length is 14 residues. The CDR3 loop is CASSRDRGRNTIYF. As DNA, the CDR3 is TGTGCCAGCAGCAGGGACAGGGGAAGAAACACCATATATTTT.

The rearrangement joins TRBV7-9 to TRBJ2-5, with TRBD2 as a possible D gene (5 bases). V gave up 8 bases and J gave up 2 bases, with 18 bases separating them. The CDR3 sequence is 15 residues long. Germline values: CDR1 SEHNR, CDR2 FQNEAQ (reference sequence). This CDR3 is CASRPPVSGQETQYF. As DNA, the CDR3 is TGTGCCAGCCGACCCCCCGTCAGCGGACAAGAGACCCAGTACTTC.

The rearrangement uses TRBV6-2 or TRBV6-3 and TRBJ1-1, with 9 bases lining up with TRBD1. The V gene's germline CDR1 is MNHEY and CDR2 SVGEGT. V shed 0 bases, J shed 6 bases, and the junction held 5 bases outside the gene matches. This CDR3 spans 15 amino acids. The DNA for the CDR3 is TGTGCCAGCAGTTACTCGACAGGGGGAATATCTGAAGCTTTCTTT. Amino acid sequence: CASSYSTGGISEAFF.

V gene TRBV30 combines with J gene TRBJ1-1, with D perhaps matching TRBD1 (5 bases). The ends were cut back, 3 bases at V and 6 bases at J, with 11 bases in the middle. The CDR3 runs to 12 residues. Germline V CDR1 and CDR2: GTSNPN, SVGIG (reference sequence). This CDR3 reads CAWSRGRAEAFF. The CDR3 nucleotides read TGTGCCTGGAGCCGGGGGAGAGCTGAAGCTTTCTTT.

The chain uses TRBV6-5 and TRBJ2-5; 9 nucleotides align to TRBD1. The V segment lost 5 bases and the J segment 0 bases; nucleotides outside the gene matches: 4. This CDR3 has 15 residues. CDR1 is MNHEY, CDR2 SVGAGI, per germline. CDR3 nucleotide sequence: TGTGCCAGCAGTCCCGGGACAGGGTACCAAGAGACCCAGTACTTC. Residues: CASSPGTGYQETQYF.

The chain employs TRBV18 and TRBJ1-1; possibly TRBD1 for D (5 bases). In germline, CDR1 is KGHSH, CDR2 LQKENI. CDR3 length equals 14 residues. The V end was cut by 3 bases, the J end by 6 bases, with 14 bases between. The CDR3 nucleotides are TGTGCCAGCTCACCTGGACAACAAGACGCTGAAGCTTTCTTT. This sequence encodes CASSPGQQDAEAFF.

The chain employs TRBV28 and TRBJ1-6; D may be TRBD1 (6 bases). This CDR3 has 15 residues. V dropped 6 bases and J dropped 1 base, with 10 bases sitting between them. Germline CDR1 reads MDHEN; CDR2 reads SYDVKM. CDR3 in amino acids: CASRPTGSYNSPLHF. DNA for the CDR3: TGTGCCAGCAGACCCACAGGGTCCTATAATTCACCCCTCCACTTT.

V is TRBV6-5 and J is TRBJ1-1; possible D gene TRBD1, 5 bases. Germline CDR1 reads MNHEY; CDR2 reads SVGAGI. Between the trimmed V and J ends, which lost 11 bases and 0 bases, there was a span of 19 bases. CDR3 size: 15 residues. CDR3 amino acids: CAGRRAGHMNTEAFF. DNA of the CDR3: TGTGCCGGGAGGCGGGCAGGGCACATGAACACTGAAGCTTTCTTT.

The chain is built from TRBV5-1 and TRBJ2-7; 8 bases are shared with TRBD1. There are 15 residues in the CDR3. V lost 3 bases, J lost 3 bases, and 8 bases stayed unmatched. The germline CDR1 and CDR2 sequences are SGHRS and YFSETQ. CDR3 in DNA: TGCGCCAGCAGCTATGGACAGGGCGACCGCTACGAGCAGTACTTC. Its protein is CASSYGQGDRYEQYF.

This chain connects TRBV6-5 to TRBJ1-2; 9 bases fit TRBD1. V shed 2 bases and J 0 bases; nucleotides not matched to a gene: 1. The length of the CDR3 is 15 residues. The germline CDR1 and CDR2 sequences are MNHEY and SVGAGI. The CDR3 protein is CASSYGDRANYGYTF. In DNA, the CDR3 is TGTGCCAGCAGTTACGGGGACAGGGCTAACTATGGCTACACCTTC.

The gene calls are TRBV12-3 or TRBV12-4 and TRBJ1-2; 7 nucleotides align to TRBD1. The CDR3 runs to 13 residues. The ends lost 1 base at V and 8 bases at J; junction bases unmatched: 4. The CDR3 protein is CASSLVTGTGYTF. The CDR3 nucleotides read TGTGCCAGCAGTTTAGTGACAGGGACCGGCTACACCTTC.

This clone was recorded at least ten times. The chain has TRBV4-2 and TRBJ2-6; the D gene is possibly TRBD2 (5 bases). This CDR3 comprises 16 residues. CDR1 is LGHNA, CDR2 YNFKEQ, per germline. The V end was cut by 0 bases, the J end by 2 bases, with 8 bases between. The DNA of the CDR3 is TGTGCCAGCAGCCAAGATTCCGGGACTGGGGCCAACGTCCTGACTTTC. Amino acid sequence: CASSQDSGTGANVLTF.

The chain has TRBV7-2 and TRBJ1-5, with D maybe TRBD1 (5 bases). This CDR3 is 14 amino acids long. The ends were cut back, 4 bases at V and 2 bases at J, with 9 bases in the middle. Per germline, CDR1 SGHTA and CDR2 FQGNSA. The DNA for the CDR3 is TGTGCCAGCAGCTCAGGGTTGGGCAATCAGCCCCAGCATTTT. Amino acids: CASSSGLGNQPQHF.

This chain connects TRBV24-1 to TRBJ1-2; D is ambiguous. Germline CDR1 and CDR2: KGHDR and SFDVKD. With 5 bases removed from V and 1 base from J, the gap between germline ends came to 22 bases. The CDR3 length is 18 residues. The CDR3 here is CATSAPIGYGKDNYGYTF. The DNA for the CDR3 is TGTGCCACCAGTGCCCCCATCGGCTACGGGAAGGATAACTATGGCTACACCTTC.